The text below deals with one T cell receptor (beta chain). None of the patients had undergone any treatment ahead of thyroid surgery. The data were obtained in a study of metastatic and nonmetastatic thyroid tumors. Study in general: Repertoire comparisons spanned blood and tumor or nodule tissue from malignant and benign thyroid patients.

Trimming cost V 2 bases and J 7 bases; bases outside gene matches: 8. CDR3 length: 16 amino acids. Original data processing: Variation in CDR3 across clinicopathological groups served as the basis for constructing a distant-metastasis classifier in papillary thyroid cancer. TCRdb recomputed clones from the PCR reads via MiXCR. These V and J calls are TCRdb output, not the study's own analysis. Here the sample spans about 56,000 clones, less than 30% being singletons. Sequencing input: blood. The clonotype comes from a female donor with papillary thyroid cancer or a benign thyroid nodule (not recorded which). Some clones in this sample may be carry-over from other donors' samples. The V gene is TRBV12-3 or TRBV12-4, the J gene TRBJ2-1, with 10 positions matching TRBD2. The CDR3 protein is CASSLTLAGVKNEQFF. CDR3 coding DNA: TGTGCCAGCAGTTTAACCCTAGCGGGAGTTAAAAATGAGCAGTTCTTC.